This TCR beta chain was identified during a study of OX40 agonist ivuxolimab in advanced cancers. Findings of the study overall: Among the least clonally expanded were partial responders at 0.1-3.0 mg/kg. Clonal expansion by week 6 occurred in CD4+ and CD8+ blood T cells (at 0.1 to 3.0 mg/kg). In CD8+ T cells, expanded clones were on average more numerous than in CD4+.

The cohort excluded patients with autoimmune disease history or systemic immunosuppression. The germline gives CDR1 SGHVS, CDR2 FQNEAQ. CDR3 length equals 16 residues. Trimming cost V 6 bases and J 6 bases, with 20 bases left between them. The assay was immunoSEQ multiplex PCR, and TCRdb's table has in-frame clones only and misses some. The table records around 76,000 clones, about 73% of them present only once. Comment on this clone: Its antigen remains unidentified.

The clonotype comes from an adult with an advanced solid tumor such as melanoma, head and neck, liver or kidney cancer. This sequence joins TRBV7-8 and TRBJ2-2, with D perhaps TRBD1 (5 bases). This specimen was CD4+ or CD8+ T cells sorted from blood, taken in a trial of the OX40 agonist ivuxolimab. The CDR3 DNA is TGTGCCAGCAGTTCCCCACAGGCTCGGATGGCCGGGGAGCTGTTTTTT. It yields the protein CASSSPQARMAGELFF. Complete variable domain (other parts from reference TRBV7-8 and TRBJ2-2): GAGVSQSPRYKVAKRGQDVALRCDPISGHVSLFWYQQALGQGPEFLTYFQNEAQLDKSGLPSDRFFAERPEGSVSTLKIQRTQQEDSAVYLCASSSPQARMAGELFFGEGSRLTVL.